These 7 T cell receptor beta chains share one sample of origin, sequenced in a study of T cells in Graves' hyperthyroidism and ophthalmopathy. Regions amplified from RNA transcripts were the TCR beta CDR3 regions. HTBI primers were employed in a first-round RT-PCR of the TCR CDR3. MiXCR was run by TCRdb on the multiplex PCR reads, yielding one entry per CDR3 protein. Of about 400,000 distinct CDR3 sequences listed, over 12% are singletons. The sequenced material came from blood. The origin of the receptors is a man between 45 and 60 years old with Graves' ophthalmopathy.

In this sample, this clonotype turned up many times. The rearrangement uses TRBV30 and TRBJ2-7; D gene uncertain. Looked up from germline, CDR1 is GTSNPN and CDR2 is SVGIG (reference sequence). The CDR3 is made up of 13 amino acids. Trimming took off 5 bases at V and 0 bases at J, with 11 bases between the two ends. The DNA for the CDR3 is TGTGCCTGGGCCCCGGGTGACTCCTACGAGCAGTACTTC. Translating gives CAWAPGDSYEQYF.

This clonotype was seen at least ten times. This chain connects TRBV27 to TRBJ2-7, with 16 nucleotides matching TRBD2. V gave up 5 bases and J gave up 7 bases; unmatched junction bases: 14. Germline loops: CDR1 MNHEY, CDR2 SMNVEV (reference sequence). The CDR3 is 18 residues long. The CDR3 spells CASSPGTSGRASVGEQYF. The CDR3 DNA reads as TGTGCCAGCAGTCCTGGGACTAGCGGGAGGGCCTCTGTGGGGGAGCAGTACTTC.

This chain uses TRBV4-1 with TRBJ2-2; possibly TRBD2 for D (5 bases). The germline V and J ends were trimmed by 2 bases and 3 bases, with 10 bases remaining between them. This CDR3 is 15 amino acids long. The germline V gene encodes CDR1 MGHRA and CDR2 YSYEKL. CDR3 residues: CASSQRGVYTGELFF. In DNA, the CDR3 is TGCGCCAGCAGCCAACGGGGAGTTTACACCGGGGAGCTGTTTTTT.

This clonotype turned up a few times. The V call is TRBV20-1, the J call TRBJ1-1; D not resolved. Germline CDR1 DFQATT, CDR2 SNEGSKA (reference sequence). This CDR3 contains 13 residues. Trimming took off 0 bases at V and 4 bases at J, with 9 bases between the two ends. The CDR3 loop reads CSARESAGTEAFF. The CDR3 region has the DNA TGCAGTGCTAGAGAAAGTGCGGGCACTGAAGCTTTCTTT.

The sample holds many counts of this clonotype. The V call is TRBV28, the J call TRBJ2-7, with TRBD1 matching over 10 bases. With V trimmed by 5 bases and J by 5 bases, 6 bases remained unmatched. CDR1 is MDHEN and CDR2 is SYDVKM in the germline V gene. The CDR3 has 14 amino acids. CDR3 sequence reads: CASSATGTGDEQYF. CDR3 in DNA: TGTGCCAGCAGTGCGACCGGGACAGGGGACGAGCAGTACTTC.

The V call is TRBV19, the J call TRBJ2-5; weak D call: TRBD1 (6 bases). V was shortened by 5 bases and J by 2 bases, with 15 bases between the two germline ends. The CDR3 is 15 amino acids. The V gene's germline CDR1 is LNHDA and CDR2 SQIVND (reference sequence). DNA for the CDR3: TGTGCCAGTAGTTTGACCGGGACACTGCAAGAGACCCAGTACTTC. This translates into CASSLTGTLQETQYF.

This clonotype has a handful of counts. The genes are TRBV29-1 and TRBJ2-3; 7 bases align to TRBD2. V gave up 0 bases and J gave up 0 bases; unmatched junction bases: 6. The germline CDR1 and CDR2 sequences are SQVTM and ANQGSEA. The CDR3 has 16 amino acids. This chain's CDR3 is CSVEDKTSSSTDTQYF. The CDR3 bases are TGCAGCGTTGAAGATAAGACTAGCTCCAGCACAGATACGCAGTATTTT.